The sequence of this TCR beta chain was determined in a study of cytomegalovirus exposure and HLA in healthy donors. PCR amplification relied on 60 Vbeta primers (plus 13 Jbeta primers). The data were produced by immunoSEQ multiplex PCR, yet TCRdb's version contains in-frame clones alone and is incomplete. Of about 140,000 clones listed, 80% are singletons. This clone has just one count. Germline V gene sequence: CDR1 SGDLS, CDR2 YYNGEE. CDR3 length: 15 amino acids. V dropped 4 bases and J dropped 2; count of bases not matched to a gene: 8. This chain joins TRBV9 and TRBJ2-5; 7 nucleotides match TRBD2. The sample consisted of PBMCs. This clonotype was sampled from a female donor in good health and CMV-seronegative. DNA for the CDR3: TGTGCCAGCAGCTCCTGGGGAGGGCAGCAAGAGACCCAGTACTTC. As protein: CASSSWGGQQETQYF.